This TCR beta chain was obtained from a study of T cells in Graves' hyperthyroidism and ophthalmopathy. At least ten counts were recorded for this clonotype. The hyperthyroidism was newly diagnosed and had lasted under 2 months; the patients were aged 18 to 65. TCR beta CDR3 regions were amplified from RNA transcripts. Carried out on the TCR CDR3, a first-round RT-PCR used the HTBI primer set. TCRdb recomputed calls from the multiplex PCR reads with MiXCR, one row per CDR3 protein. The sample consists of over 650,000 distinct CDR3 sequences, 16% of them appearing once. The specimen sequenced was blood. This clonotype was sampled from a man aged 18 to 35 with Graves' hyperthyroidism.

DNA for the CDR3: TGCGCCAGCAGCTCTACCGGGACAGGGACCCACGAGCAGTACTTC. Its translation: CASSSTGTGTHEQYF. The V call is TRBV5-1, the J call TRBJ2-7, with 9 nucleotides matching TRBD1. J lost 5 bases, V lost 3 bases, and 9 bases had no gene match. The CDR3 spans 15 residues. From germline, CDR1 is SGHRS and CDR2 YFSETQ.